The subject of this entry is one T cell receptor (beta chain). These data come from a study of blood T cell repertoires in COVID-19. Overall study context: The United States, Italy and Spain supplied acute and convalescent COVID-19 samples. The cDNA or gDNA used as material had been derived from T cells, B-cell-depleted T cells, or PBMCs.

Germline lookup yields CDR1 MGHRA and CDR2 YSYEKL. Trimming left V 0 bases short and J 4 bases short, with 12 bases between. The CDR3 totals 15 residues. Participants had their cohort set by participant-reported clinical history. Per the original data handling: For nucleated cells, counts were estimated from reference gene primer amplification. Sequencing used immunoSEQ multiplex PCR; TCRdb keeps in-frame clones, though not all of them. The V and J calls and clone size are taken from that table; D and trimming were inferred from the DNA. In the table there are 200,000 to 250,000 clones, around 81% of which are singletons.

The V gene is TRBV4-1, the J gene TRBJ2-5; possible D gene TRBD1, 6 bases. This receptor was taken from a man aged 30-40 years with acute COVID-19. The source material was PBMCs or T cells enriched from blood (not recorded which). CDR3: CASSQDWGQRETQYF. CDR3 nucleotide sequence: TGCGCCAGCAGCCAAGATTGGGGGCAGAGAGAGACCCAGTACTTC.